This entry lists 17 T cell receptor beta chains sequenced from one sample in a study of cytotoxic CD8 clonotypes in ibrutinib-treated CLL. Libraries were prepared by immunoSEQ multiplex PCR; TCRdb keeps only in-frame clonotypes and omits some of them. The table records approximately 57,000 clones, 50% to 70% of them present only once. Sample: PBMCs, taken after 24 months of ibrutinib treatment. These receptor sequences come from a human donor with chronic lymphocytic leukemia.

This chain connects TRBV6-1 to TRBJ2-7, with D uncertain. V gave up 6 bases and J gave up 3 bases, with 6 bases separating them. The length of the CDR3 is 11 residues. Germline V gene data show CDR1 as MNHNS and CDR2 as SASEGT. Here the CDR3 reads CASSDGYEQYF. DNA of the CDR3: TGTGCCAGCAGCGATGGCTACGAGCAGTACTTC.

This rearrangement joins TRBV10-3 to TRBJ1-1, with TRBD1 matching over 7 bases. Germline CDR1 and CDR2: ENHRY and SYGVKD. The CDR3 is 12 residues long. The J segment lost 2 bases and the V segment lost 10 bases, leaving 4 bases of the junction unmatched. In DNA, the CDR3 is TGTGCCACTCAGGGGGACAACACTGAAGCTTTCTTT. Its translation: CATQGDNTEAFF.

This clone showed up just a few times. This chain uses TRBV6-1 with TRBJ1-5; the match to TRBD1 covers 8 bases. Germline values: CDR1 MNHNS, CDR2 SASEGT. This CDR3 spans 14 amino acids. The junction had 5 bases not matched to a gene; V was cut back by 3 bases and J by 7 bases. CDR3 region: CASSETGVGQPQHF. The CDR3 coding sequence is TGTGCCAGCAGTGAGACAGGGGTTGGACAGCCCCAGCATTTT.

This clone was counted a few times. Other DNA sequences in this specimen translate into the identical CDR3. V and J are TRBV6-6 and TRBJ1-5; D is undetermined. V lost 3 bases to trimming and J lost 2 bases, with 8 bases between them. Germline assignment: CDR1 MNHNY and CDR2 SVGAGI (reference sequence). The CDR3 consists of 14 residues. As DNA, the CDR3 is TGTGCCAGCAGTTATGAGGGTCGCAATCAGCCCCAGCATTTT. It yields the protein CASSYEGRNQPQHF.

The chain links TRBV7-9 to TRBJ2-7; 8 bases line up with TRBD1. Germline CDR1 SEHNR, CDR2 FQNEAQ (reference sequence). Unmatched junction bases numbered 10, after V lost 5 bases and J lost 7 bases. CDR3 length equals 14 residues. The CDR3 region is CASSRGQGTGEQYF. The CDR3 DNA reads as TGTGCCAGCAGCCGTGGACAGGGTACGGGGGAGCAGTACTTC.

The CDR3 coding sequence is TGTGCCAGCAGCTTATCGGCCCGACAGGGTTGGAATTCACCCCTCCACTTT. Translated: CASSLSARQGWNSPLHF. V usage is TRBV5-4 and J usage is TRBJ1-6; TRBD1 aligns across 7 bases. The junction had 12 bases not matched to a gene; V was cut back by 2 bases and J by 7 bases. Looked up from germline, CDR1 is SGHNT and CDR2 is YYREEE (reference sequence). The CDR3 is 17 residues long. Full variable domain (outside the CDR3, taken from reference TRBV5-4 and TRBJ1-6): ETGVTQSPTHLIKTRGQQVTLRCSSQSGHNTVSWYQQALGQGPQFIFQYYREEENGRGNFPPRFSGLQFPNYSSELNVNALELDDSALYLCASSLSARQGWNSPLHFGNGTRLTVT.

Points on this clone: Other DNA variants within this sample encode the same CDR3. The V and J genes are TRBV11-2 and TRBJ2-7; no reliable D call. The germline V and J ends were trimmed by 5 bases and 4 bases, with 9 bases remaining between them. The CDR3 is made up of 12 amino acids. Germline loops: CDR1 SGHAT, CDR2 FQNNGV. The CDR3 protein is CASSPPGYEQYF. CDR3 in DNA: TGTGCCAGCAGCCCCCCCGGGTACGAGCAGTACTTC.

This clone was picked up one time. The rearrangement links TRBV7-2 to TRBJ1-5; D remains ambiguous. The CDR3 runs 12 residues. Germline values: CDR1 SGHTA, CDR2 FQGNSA. V lost 1 base to trimming and J lost 10 bases, with 8 bases between them. CDR3 nucleotide sequence: TGTGCCAGCAGCTTAGACCGGATCCCCCAGCATTTT. Translation: CASSLDRIPQHF.

The table lists this clone with a few counts. This chain connects TRBV7-2 to TRBJ1-2; 7 bases align to TRBD1. The V and J ends lost 5 bases and 10 bases, in that order; junction bases with no gene match: 7. The CDR3 runs 12 residues. Germline-derived CDR1 and CDR2 are SGHTA and FQGNSA. CDR3 amino acids: CASSDRVINYTF. The CDR3, as DNA: TGTGCCAGCAGCGACAGGGTCATAAACTACACCTTC. The variable domain in full, with the rest retrieved from reference TRBV7-2 and TRBJ1-2, is GAGVSQSPSNKVTEKGKDVELRCDPISGHTALYWYRQSLGQGLEFLIYFQGNSAPDKSGLPSDRFSAERTGGSVSTLTIQRTQQEDSAVYLCASSDRVINYTFGSGTRLTVV.

This clone has ten or more counts. The chain carries TRBV21-1 and TRBJ1-2; TRBD1, the table's D call, lacks a check against the DNA. TRBV21-1 is an annotated pseudogene. The CDR3 loop spans 14 amino acids. CDR3 residues: CASGTGGLSYGYTF. DNA for the CDR3: TGTGCCAGCGGCACAGGGGGATTGAGCTATGGCTACACCTTC.

The CDR3 nucleotides read TGCGCCAGCAGCTTTGCCGACATTACGTATGGCTACACCTTC. Translated, it gives CASSFADITYGYTF. The chain links TRBV5-1 to TRBJ1-2; no firm D call. V lost 2 bases, J lost 5 bases, and 13 bases lay in between. This CDR3 spans 14 amino acids. CDR1 is SGHRS and CDR2 is YFSETQ in the germline V gene.

The rearrangement uses TRBV5-6 and TRBJ2-1; D is unclear. This CDR3 comprises 12 residues. V was pared by 4 bases and J by 9 bases, with 11 bases between. CDR1 SGHDT and CDR2 YYEEEE come from the germline V gene. CDR3 loop: CASSTYSPEQFF. CDR3 nucleotide sequence: TGTGCCAGCAGCACCTATAGCCCTGAGCAGTTCTTC.

The J gene is TRBJ2-7, the V gene TRBV30; 8 bases map to TRBD1. The germline V gene has CDR1 GTSNPN and CDR2 SVGIG (reference sequence). This CDR3 spans 12 amino acids. V lost 5 bases, J lost 1 base, and 1 base stayed unmatched. This CDR3 reads CAWDRGSYEQYF. The CDR3 bases are TGTGCCTGGGACAGGGGATCCTACGAGCAGTACTTC.

In this sample, this clone turned up a few times. The chain has TRBV25-1 and TRBJ1-3; tentative D call: TRBD1 (5 bases). The CDR3 contains 16 residues. Germline lookup yields CDR1 MGHDK and CDR2 SYGVNS. The V end lost 5 bases, the J end lost 0 bases, and 14 bases lay between the germline ends. The CDR3 here is CASSSRDSGSGNTIYF. The CDR3 DNA follows: TGTGCCAGCAGTTCACGGGACTCCGGCTCTGGAAACACCATATATTTT.

The chain joins TRBV2 to TRBJ1-1; tentative D call: TRBD1 (6 bases). V was pared by 9 bases and J by 5 bases, with 16 bases between. CDR1 SNHLY and CDR2 FYNNEI come from the germline V gene. This CDR3 spans 13 amino acids. CDR3 amino acids: CARQGPEGTEAFF. CDR3 DNA sequence: TGTGCCAGACAGGGCCCCGAGGGGACTGAAGCTTTCTTT.

The CDR3 reads CASSSSRSYQETQYF. The CDR3 nucleotides read TGTGCCAGCAGCTCAAGTAGGTCCTACCAAGAGACCCAGTACTTC. The chain links TRBV7-2 to TRBJ2-5; D not resolved. V was cut by 4 bases and J by 0 bases, with 12 bases left in between. The CDR3 has 15 residues. Germline-derived CDR1 and CDR2 are SGHTA and FQGNSA.

This clone has a handful of counts. V is TRBV19 and J is TRBJ2-3, with D maybe TRBD1 (5 bases). The CDR3 sequence is 14 residues long. With 1 base removed from V and 3 bases from J, the gap between germline ends came to 8 bases. Germline CDR1 LNHDA, CDR2 SQIVND (reference sequence). CDR3 protein: CASSIGGVTDTQYF. The CDR3 DNA follows: TGTGCCAGTAGTATAGGGGGCGTAACAGATACGCAGTATTTT.